The clone carrying this T cell receptor (beta chain) came up a few times. Sample treatment: roughly 20 received Ad26.COV2.S at low or high dose, single or two shots; a few received placebo; per-sample allocation not given. Collection of the samples took place on day 63 after the first injection of vaccine or placebo. This CDR3 is built from 14 residues. The V segment lost 6 bases and the J segment 4 bases; nucleotides outside the gene matches: 9. Germline CDR1 MNHEY, CDR2 SVGAGI. The table came from immunoSEQ multiplex PCR; TCRdb's copy has only in-frame clones and leaves some out. The sample has hundreds of thousands of clones, 80% to 90% seen once. The data were obtained in a study of Ad26.COV2.S vaccination and SARS-CoV-2 variants.

The sequence was obtained from a person between 18 and 65 years old who received the Ad26.COV2.S COVID-19 vaccine or a placebo. Source: peripheral blood, taken in a trial of Ad26.COV2.S vaccine versus placebo. This chain uses TRBV6-5 with TRBJ2-7, with 7 bases that match TRBD1. CDR3 coding DNA: TGTGCCAGCAGGGCCCAGACAGGGTTGTACGAGCAGTACTTC. Translation: CASRAQTGLYEQYF.